This T cell receptor beta chain was profiled in a study of control samples from healthy donors and cancer patients. Some clones are missing from TCRdb's copy, which holds only in-frame ones; the method was immunoSEQ multiplex PCR. The sample has 130,000 or so clones; around nine tenths are singletons. The CDR3 consists of 21 residues. V was pared by 2 bases and J by 6 bases, with 32 bases between. Germline CDR1 reads LNHDA; CDR2 reads SQIVND (reference sequence). The sequence derives from a man between 50 and 59 years old with head and neck cancer. The V and J genes are TRBV19 and TRBJ2-1; D is possibly TRBD1 or TRBD2 (7 bases each). The sequenced sample consisted of PBMCs. The CDR3 DNA is TGTGCCAGTAGTATACTGGGAGGGGCGCCTCCAGGGGGAGTTGATACCAATGAGCAGTTCTTC. It specifies CASSILGGAPPGGVDTNEQFF.